This T cell receptor (beta chain) stems from a study of CD8+CD57+ T cells in acquired aplastic anemia. Study overall: Yields of DNA that came from sorted CD4+ and CD8+ cells averaged roughly 3.2 ug. General study findings and limits: Common to patients and controls were about 31 CD8+ CDR3 sequences.

As to this clonotype: Its antigen is unidentified.

Both TCR beta VDJ combination and CDR3 sequence profiling were carried out. Genomic DNA was the template for this profiling. TCRdb reanalysed the reads using MiXCR and keeps one entry per CDR3 protein. The profile shows roughly 220,000 distinct CDR3 sequences, more than 55% of them singletons. Those patients picked for sequencing had displayed CD8+CD57+ cell expansion on flow cytometry. Among the patients, all had severe acquired aplastic anemia. Among the patients, none had received any therapy at the time of blood sampling. V trimming: 7 bases; J trimming: 7 bases; junction bases outside the gene matches: 13. The CDR3 is made up of 15 amino acids. CDR1 SQVTM and CDR2 ANQGSEA come from the germline V gene.

The receptor comes from a human donor with aplastic anemia. The specimen was sorted CD4+, CD8+, or CD8+CD57+ T cells (not recorded which) from PBMCs. The chain employs TRBV29-1 and TRBJ1-2; 12 bases match TRBD1. DNA of the CDR3: TGCAGCGGCGAAGGTCCGGGACAGGGGGCGAGTGGCTACACCTTC. It encodes CSGEGPGQGASGYTF.